The clone carrying this T cell receptor beta chain was detected only a few times. What it binds is not known. V shed 5 bases and J 1 base; nucleotides not matched to a gene: 5. In germline, CDR1 is SGHTA, CDR2 FQGNSA. This CDR3 has 15 amino acids. Assay: immunoSEQ multiplex PCR; the TCRdb copy retains only in-frame clones and omits some. Seen here are about 120,000 clones, approximately 92% observed once, and the top ten hold 1.1%. This sample was included in a study of cytomegalovirus exposure and HLA in healthy donors. Regarding the study as a whole: Cytomegalovirus status was reportedly diagnosed by the classifier with high specificity and sensitivity. The tendency of first-cohort TCR clusters to co-occur in the 130 or so validation repertoires was identified by a subsequent analysis. Most TCRs appeared rarely, but some public TCRs recurred in many donors. Researchers reported that a few CMV-associated chains were confirmed in vitro as CMV antigen-specific.

The specimen was PBMCs. This sequence was found in a woman in her late teens or twenties in good health and CMV-seronegative. V is TRBV7-2 and J is TRBJ2-1; 7 positions match TRBD2. This chain's CDR3 is CASSVGSGSYNEQFF. The CDR3 DNA is TGTGCCAGCAGCGTAGGTAGCGGGTCCTACAATGAGCAGTTCTTC.